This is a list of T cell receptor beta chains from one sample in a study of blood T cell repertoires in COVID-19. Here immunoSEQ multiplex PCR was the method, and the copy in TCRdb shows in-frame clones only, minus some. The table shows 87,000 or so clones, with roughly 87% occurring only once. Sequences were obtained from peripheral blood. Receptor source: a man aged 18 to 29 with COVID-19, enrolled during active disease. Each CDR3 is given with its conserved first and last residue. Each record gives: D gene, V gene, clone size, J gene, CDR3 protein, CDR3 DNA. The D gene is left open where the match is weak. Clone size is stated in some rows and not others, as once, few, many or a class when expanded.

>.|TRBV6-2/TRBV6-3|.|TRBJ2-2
CASSLGRGTGELFF
TGTGCCAGCAGTTTGGGCAGGGGCACCGGGGAGCTGTTTTTT
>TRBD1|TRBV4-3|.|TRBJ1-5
CASSPDREEIQASFDVDQPQHF
TGCGCCAGCAGCCCGGACAGGGAAGAAATTCAGGCTTCGTTCGACGTCGATCAGCCCCAGCATTTT
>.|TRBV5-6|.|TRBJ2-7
CASSFKLAEQYF
TGTGCCAGCAGCTTTAAACTCGCTGAGCAGTACTTC
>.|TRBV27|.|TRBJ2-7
CASSKRWDTFSYEQYF
TGTGCCAGCAGTAAACGGTGGGACACCTTCTCCTACGAGCAGTACTTC
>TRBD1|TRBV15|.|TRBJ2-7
CATASDRHYEQYF
TGTGCCACCGCCTCGGACAGGCACTACGAGCAGTACTTC
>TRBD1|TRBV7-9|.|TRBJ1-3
CASSLGDSRNTIYF
TGTGCCAGCAGCTTAGGGGACAGTAGAAACACCATATATTTT
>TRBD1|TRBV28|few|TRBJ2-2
CASRHTTGGTGELFF
TGTGCCAGCAGACACACTACAGGGGGGACCGGGGAGCTGTTTTTT
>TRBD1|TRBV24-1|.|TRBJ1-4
CATSALQGASEKLFF
TGTGCCACCAGTGCCCTACAGGGGGCGAGTGAAAAACTGTTTTTT
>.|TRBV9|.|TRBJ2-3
CASNGGHGTDTQYF
TGTGCCAGCAACGGGGGGCACGGCACAGATACGCAGTATTTT
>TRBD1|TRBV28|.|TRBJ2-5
CASSGGDRTQETQYF
TGTGCCAGCAGTGGAGGGGACAGGACCCAAGAGACCCAGTACTTC